Below are 15 T cell receptor beta chains sequenced from a single sample in a study of T cell changes during pregnancy in multiple sclerosis. TCRdb keeps only in-frame clones here, not all; method: immunoSEQ multiplex PCR. The sample holds around 40,000 clones; over 90% are singletons and the top ten take roughly 0.39%. The material was CD4+ T cells from peripheral blood mononuclear cells, obtained in the second trimester of pregnancy. These receptors all come from a female donor with multiple sclerosis, enrolled in a pregnancy study.

The V call is TRBV7-3, the J call TRBJ1-3; no definite D call. The ends were cut back, 2 bases at V and 10 bases at J, with 12 bases in the middle. The germline V gene encodes CDR1 SGHTA and CDR2 FQGTGA. This CDR3 is 13 amino acids long. The CDR3 region has the DNA TGTGCCAGCAGCTTAGTCGAGGGTAAGACCATATATTTT. Its translation is CASSLVEGKTIYF.

The chain is built from TRBV5-8 and TRBJ1-2; TRBD1 matches 7 bases. The CDR3 loop spans 16 amino acids. The ends lost 2 bases at V and 0 bases at J; junction bases unmatched: 7. CDR1 and CDR2 (germline): SGHTS, YDEGEE. CDR3 bases: TGTGCCAGCAGCTTTCAGGACAGGCCCTCTAACTATGGCTACACCTTC. It translates to CASSFQDRPSNYGYTF. The complete variable domain, with remaining parts taken from reference TRBV5-8 and TRBJ1-2, reads EAGVTQSPTHLIKTRGQQATLRCSPISGHTSVYWYQQALGLGLQFLLWYDEGEERNRGNFPPRFSGRQFPNYSSELNVNALELEDSALYLCASSFQDRPSNYGYTFGSGTRLTVV.

The gene calls are TRBV18 and TRBJ2-7; TRBD2 agrees at 8 bases. After removal of 2 bases from V and 5 bases from J, the junction contained 5 bases not matched to a gene. CDR3 length: 14 residues. Per the germline V gene, CDR1 is KGHSH and CDR2 is LQKENI. The CDR3 DNA reads as TGTGCCAGCTCACCAGGAGCGGGAGCCCACGAGCAGTACTTC. It is translated as CASSPGAGAHEQYF.

The CDR3 DNA follows: TGTGCCAGCTCAAGGCGGCAGATAAAAGGAAACACCATATATTTT. Amino acids: CASSRRQIKGNTIYF. The gene calls are TRBV18 and TRBJ1-3; D is unresolved. The CDR3 consists of 15 residues. In germline, CDR1 is KGHSH, CDR2 LQKENI. Trimming took off 5 bases at V and 4 bases at J, with 15 bases between the two ends.

This chain joins TRBV29-1 and TRBJ1-1; no clear D. The ends were cut back, 6 bases at V and 0 bases at J, with 14 bases in the middle. CDR3 size: 14 residues. Germline V gene sequence: CDR1 SQVTM, CDR2 ANQGSEA. The CDR3 nucleotides read TGCAGCGTCACCCCACCACAGTTGAACACTGAAGCTTTCTTT. It codes for CSVTPPQLNTEAFF. The entire variable domain, with the rest obtained from reference TRBV29-1 and TRBJ1-1, is as follows: SAVISQKPSRDICQRGTSLTIQCQVDSQVTMMFWYRQQPGQSLTLIATANQGSEATYESGFVIDKFPISRPNLTFSTLTVSNMSPEDSSIYLCSVTPPQLNTEAFFGQGTRLTVV.

Only one count was recorded for this clone. The rearrangement uses TRBV9 and TRBJ2-1, with 7 bases fitting TRBD2. The CDR3 loop spans 14 amino acids. V gave up 3 bases and J gave up 5 bases; unmatched junction bases: 5. Germline V gene lookup returns CDR1 SGDLS and CDR2 YYNGEE. For the CDR3, the DNA is TGTGCCAGCAGCGCCACTAGCGCCAACAATGAGCAGTTCTTC. Protein product: CASSATSANNEQFF.

CDR3 nucleotide sequence: TGTGCCAGCACCTCGGGGAACACCGGGGAGCTGTTTTTT. The encoded protein is CASTSGNTGELFF. This chain links TRBV2 with TRBJ2-2; D remains ambiguous. CDR1 is SNHLY and CDR2 is FYNNEI in the germline V gene. Trimming took 7 bases from V and 1 from J, leaving 7 bases between them. The CDR3 contains 13 residues.

The chain links TRBV4-2 to TRBJ1-1; 9 nucleotides line up with TRBD1. Per germline, CDR1 LGHNA and CDR2 YNFKEQ. V trimming: 3 bases; J trimming: 5 bases; junction bases outside the gene matches: 4. This CDR3 is built from 14 residues. CDR3 in amino acids: CASSQDRGGTEAFF. The CDR3 DNA reads as TGTGCCAGCAGCCAGGACAGGGGTGGGACTGAAGCTTTCTTT.

J is TRBJ2-7 and V is TRBV2; 8 bases are shared with TRBD2. The ends lost 4 bases at V and 8 bases at J; junction bases unmatched: 7. The CDR3 is made up of 13 amino acids. CDR1 is SNHLY, CDR2 FYNNEI, per germline. CDR3: CASSGASGGQQYF. CDR3 coding DNA: TGTGCCAGCAGTGGTGCGTCGGGAGGGCAGCAGTACTTC.

This clone occurred a few times. This sequence joins TRBV7-2 and TRBJ1-1; D not resolved. V gave up 8 bases and J gave up 6 bases, with 16 bases separating them. CDR1 and CDR2 from the germline V gene are SGHTA and FQGNSA. The CDR3 has 13 residues. The CDR3 loop reads CASGIKGGPEAFF. The CDR3 bases are TGTGCCAGCGGCATTAAGGGAGGTCCTGAAGCTTTCTTT.

The J gene is TRBJ2-4, the V gene TRBV4-1; TRBD1 matches 7 bases. Germline lookup yields CDR1 MGHRA and CDR2 YSYEKL. Trimming cost V 0 bases and J 0 bases; bases outside gene matches: 8. CDR3 length equals 18 residues. In DNA form, the CDR3 reads TGCGCCAGCAGCCAAGATCGGAGACAGGGCCTAGCCAAAAACATTCAGTACTTC. It translates to CASSQDRRQGLAKNIQYF.

This chain joins TRBV2 and TRBJ1-4, with D possibly TRBD1 on 6 matching bases. The CDR3 spans 14 residues. Germline assignment: CDR1 SNHLY and CDR2 FYNNEI. V lost 6 bases and J 7 bases, leaving 15 bases between the germline ends. The CDR3 region has the DNA TGTGCCAGCAGCCGCGGGGGCGAGGTTGAAAAACTGTTTTTT. Translation: CASSRGGEVEKLFF.

Only one count was recorded for this clone. The rearrangement uses TRBV19 and TRBJ2-7; 9 bases are shared with TRBD2. The CDR3 is 15 residues long. Germline V gene data show CDR1 as LNHDA and CDR2 as SQIVND (reference sequence). Trimming cost V 6 bases and J 2 bases; bases outside gene matches: 8. CDR3 sequence (DNA): TGTGCCAGTAGGCGACGAGCGGGAGGTACCTACGAGCAGTACTTC. Translation: CASRRRAGGTYEQYF.

This rearrangement joins TRBV6-5 to TRBJ2-3; D is possibly TRBD1 (5 bases). The CDR3 covers 13 residues. Trimming cost V 6 bases and J 5 bases, with 12 bases left between them. The germline gives CDR1 MNHEY, CDR2 SVGAGI. CDR3 protein: CASRPPQGDTQYF. Written as DNA, the CDR3 is TGTGCCAGCAGACCACCTCAGGGAGATACGCAGTATTTT.

The chain uses TRBV5-1 and TRBJ1-2; TRBD1 matches 7 bases. This CDR3 comprises 15 residues. Germline V lookup: CDR1 SGHRS, CDR2 YFSETQ. With 4 bases clipped from V and 0 bases from J, the junction kept 6 bases outside the gene matches. CDR3 DNA sequence: TGCGCCAGCAGCCCGTGGACAGGAGCTAACTATGGCTACACCTTC. Amino acid sequence: CASSPWTGANYGYTF.